This T cell receptor (beta chain) stems from a study of blood T cell repertoires in COVID-19. As for the study in general: Donors in the United States, Italy and Spain gave samples during acute or convalescent COVID-19.

The CDR3 is 14 residues long. Trimming took 3 bases from V and 2 from J; bases not matched to a gene: 2. CDR1 LGHNA and CDR2 YSLEER come from the germline V gene. Original processing notes: From reference gene primer amplification, estimates of nucleated cell counts were derived. The table came from immunoSEQ multiplex PCR; TCRdb's copy has only in-frame clones and leaves some out. The D gene and trimming were derived from the DNA, and the V and J assignments and clone size from that table. Of more than 70,000 clones in the sample, around 90% were seen once. Sequenced: peripheral blood. The chain uses TRBV4-3 and TRBJ2-3; 7 nucleotides line up with TRBD1. This clonotype originated in a man between 50 and 59 years old with active COVID-19. CDR3: CASSQDRPTDTQYF. The DNA of the CDR3 is TGCGCCAGCAGCCAGGACAGGCCCACAGATACGCAGTATTTT.